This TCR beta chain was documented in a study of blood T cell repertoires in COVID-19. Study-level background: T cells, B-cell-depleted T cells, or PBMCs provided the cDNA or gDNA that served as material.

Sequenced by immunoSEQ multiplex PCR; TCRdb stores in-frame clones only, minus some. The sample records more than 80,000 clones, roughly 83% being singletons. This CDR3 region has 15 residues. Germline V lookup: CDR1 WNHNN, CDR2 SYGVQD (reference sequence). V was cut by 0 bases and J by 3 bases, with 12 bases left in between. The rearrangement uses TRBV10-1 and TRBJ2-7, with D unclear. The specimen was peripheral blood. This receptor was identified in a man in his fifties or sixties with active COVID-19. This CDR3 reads CASSESVPGNYEQYF. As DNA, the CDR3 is TGCGCCAGCAGTGAGTCAGTTCCAGGTAACTACGAGCAGTACTTC.